This T cell receptor beta chain was documented in a study of blood T cell repertoires in COVID-19. This table comes from immunoSEQ multiplex PCR, and its TCRdb copy is limited to in-frame clones, with some not included. The sample consists of 200,000 to 250,000 clones, roughly 90% of them appearing once. There are 14 residues in the CDR3. Trimming pared 2 bases from V and 3 bases from J, leaving 10 bases between. Germline values: CDR1 KGHSH, CDR2 LQKENI. The sequence came from a woman aged 55 to 70 with acute or convalescent COVID-19. Sequencing was done on a sample of peripheral blood. J is TRBJ1-1 and V is TRBV18; a weak D match, TRBD1 (5 bases). This chain's CDR3 is CASSPRGGDTEAFF. The CDR3 nucleotides read TGTGCCAGCTCACCAAGGGGTGGGGACACTGAAGCTTTCTTT.